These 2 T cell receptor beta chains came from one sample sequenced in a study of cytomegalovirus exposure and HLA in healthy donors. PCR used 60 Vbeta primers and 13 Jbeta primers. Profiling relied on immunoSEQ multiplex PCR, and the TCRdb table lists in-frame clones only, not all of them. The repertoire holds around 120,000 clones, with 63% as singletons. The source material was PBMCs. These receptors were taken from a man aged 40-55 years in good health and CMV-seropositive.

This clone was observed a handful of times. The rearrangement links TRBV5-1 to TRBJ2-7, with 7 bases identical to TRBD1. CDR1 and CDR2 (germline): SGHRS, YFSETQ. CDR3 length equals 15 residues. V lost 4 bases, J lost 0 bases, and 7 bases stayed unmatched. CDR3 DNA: TGCGCCAGCAGCGATCGGACAGGCCCCTCCTACGAGCAGTACTTC. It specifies CASSDRTGPSYEQYF.

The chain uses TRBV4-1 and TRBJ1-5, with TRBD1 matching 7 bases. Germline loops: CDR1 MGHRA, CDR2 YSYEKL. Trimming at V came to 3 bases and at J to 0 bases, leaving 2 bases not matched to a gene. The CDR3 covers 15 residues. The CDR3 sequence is CASSQGQNSNQPQHF. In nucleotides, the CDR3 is TGCGCCAGCAGCCAGGGACAGAATAGCAATCAGCCCCAGCATTTT.